This TCR beta chain was sequenced during a study of T cell repertoires in aging, cancer and after chemotherapy. Multiplex touch-down PCR with TRB-A/B primers amplified rearranged V-D-J TRB sequences. TCRdb re-called the multiplex PCR reads through MiXCR, storing one row per CDR3 protein. The repertoire has about 6,700 distinct CDR3 sequences, 53% of them found once; the top ten carry around 1.7%. Amplification of TCR beta used genomic DNA extracted from peripheral blood. This clonotype was detected only a few times. The CDR3 is made up of 14 amino acids. Germline V gives CDR1 DFQATT, CDR2 SNEGSKA (reference sequence). J lost 4 bases, V lost 6 bases, and 10 bases had no gene match.

Sequencing input: blood. The receptor's source is a human donor with a solid tumor. The V gene is TRBV20-1, the J gene TRBJ1-2; 8 positions agree with TRBD1. CDR3 bases: TGCAGTGCATCCTGGGACAGGAGCGGCTATGGCTACACCTTC. Amino acid sequence: CSASWDRSGYGYTF.